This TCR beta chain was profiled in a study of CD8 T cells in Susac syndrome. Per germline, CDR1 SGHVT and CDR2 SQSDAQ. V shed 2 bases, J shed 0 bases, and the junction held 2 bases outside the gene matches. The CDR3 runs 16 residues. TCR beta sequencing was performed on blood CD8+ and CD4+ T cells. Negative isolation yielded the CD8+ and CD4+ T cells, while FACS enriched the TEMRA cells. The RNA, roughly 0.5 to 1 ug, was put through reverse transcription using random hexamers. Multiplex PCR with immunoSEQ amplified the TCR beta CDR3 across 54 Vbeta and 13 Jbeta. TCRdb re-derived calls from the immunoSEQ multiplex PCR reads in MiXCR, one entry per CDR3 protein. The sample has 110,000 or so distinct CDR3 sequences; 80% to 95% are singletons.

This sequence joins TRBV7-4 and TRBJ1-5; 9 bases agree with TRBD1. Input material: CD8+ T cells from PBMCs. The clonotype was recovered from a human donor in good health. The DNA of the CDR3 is TGTGCCAGCAGCTTACAGGACAGGGGTAGCAATCAGCCCCAGCATTTT. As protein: CASSLQDRGSNQPQHF. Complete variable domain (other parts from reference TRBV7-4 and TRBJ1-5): GAGVSQSPRYKVAKRGRDVALRCDSISGHVTLYWYRQTLGQGSEVLTYSQSDAQRDKSGRPSGRFSAERPERSVSTLKIQRTEQGDSAVYLCASSLQDRGSNQPQHFGDGTRLSIL.